The entry below gives a single T cell receptor beta chain sequence along with its context. The target antigen is unknown. The sample belongs to a study of shared clonotypes between healthy human individuals. Study-level points and caveats: A small donor pool kept down the genetic and exposure-history diversity that was represented.

Germline assignment: CDR1 MNHEY and CDR2 SMNVEV (reference sequence). The CDR3 contains 15 residues. V lost 5 bases to trimming and J lost 4 bases; unmatched junction nucleotides: 7. Produced via immunoSEQ multiplex PCR; TCRdb's table is partial and in-frame only. The sample has about 470,000 clones; 70% to 80% are singletons. The sequence was obtained from a woman between 40 and 50 years old in good health. Some clones in this sample may be carry-over from other donors' samples. This chain joins TRBV27 and TRBJ2-1, with 8 bases that match TRBD1. Sequencing was performed on PBMCs. The CDR3 loop is CASSQDRDAYNEQFF. The CDR3, as DNA: TGTGCCAGCAGTCAGGACAGGGACGCGTACAATGAGCAGTTCTTC.